This T cell receptor (beta chain) was recorded in a study of CD8 T cells in ankylosing spondylitis. Study-wide points: Reactive arthritis synovial fluid and blood were previously reported to contain some motif variants. Within ankylosing spondylitis blood, a TCR beta motif made up of roughly eight highly homologous variants appeared to be characteristic.

TCRdb reanalysed the 5' RACE reads using MiXCR and keeps one entry per CDR3 protein. The sample contains 150,000 to 200,000 distinct CDR3 sequences, around a tenth of which appear only once. The germline gives CDR1 GTSNPN, CDR2 SVGIG (reference sequence). The length of the CDR3 is 14 residues. Of note for this clonotype: Its antigen is not identified. Relative to the germline gene, one junction end is altered; a read error may explain this.

The rearrangement links TRBV30 to TRBJ1-4, with TRBD1 as a possible D gene (5 bases). Sequenced: blood, either unsorted or a sorted T cell fraction (not recorded which). The source of this sequence is a male donor with ankylosing spondylitis or in good health (not recorded which). In nucleotides, the CDR3 is TGTACCTGGAAAAGTCAGGGTCCGAGGGAAAAACTGTTTTTT. Protein sequence: CTWKSQGPREKLFF.